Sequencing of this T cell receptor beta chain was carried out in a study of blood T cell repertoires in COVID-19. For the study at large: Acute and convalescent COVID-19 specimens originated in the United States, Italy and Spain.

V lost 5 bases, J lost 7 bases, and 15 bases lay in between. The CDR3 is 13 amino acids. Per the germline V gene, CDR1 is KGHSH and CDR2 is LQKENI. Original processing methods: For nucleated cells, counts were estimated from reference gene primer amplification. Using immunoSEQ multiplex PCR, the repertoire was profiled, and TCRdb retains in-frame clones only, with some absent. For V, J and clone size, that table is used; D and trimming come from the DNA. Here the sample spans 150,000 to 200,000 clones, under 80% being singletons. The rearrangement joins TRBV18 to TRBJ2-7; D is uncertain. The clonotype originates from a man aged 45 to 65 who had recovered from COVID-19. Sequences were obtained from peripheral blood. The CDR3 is CASSASPSREQYF. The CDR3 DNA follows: TGTGCCAGCTCAGCTAGTCCTTCGCGGGAGCAGTACTTC.